These 20 T cell receptor beta chains were sequenced from one sample in a study of blood T cell repertoires in COVID-19. TCRdb's table, derived via immunoSEQ multiplex PCR, lists solely in-frame clones and lacks some. The table shows 150,000 or so clones, with about 86% occurring only once. Sequenced material: peripheral blood. The origin of the receptors is a man aged 55 to 70 with acute or convalescent COVID-19.

This chain joins TRBV28 and TRBJ2-1; the match to TRBD1 covers 7 bases. Germline V gives CDR1 MDHEN, CDR2 SYDVKM. With V trimmed by 7 bases and J by 6 bases, 12 bases remained unmatched. The CDR3 has 15 amino acids. CDR3 amino acids: CASTLGQPPFNEQFF. DNA of the CDR3: TGTGCCAGCACCCTGGGACAGCCCCCCTTCAATGAGCAGTTCTTC.

This clone has just a few counts. This rearrangement joins TRBV10-3 to TRBJ1-3; 7 nucleotides align to TRBD1. The CDR3 is 18 amino acids. V shed 2 bases, J shed 7 bases, and the junction held 17 bases outside the gene matches. Looked up from germline, CDR1 is ENHRY and CDR2 is SYGVKD. The CDR3: CAISERHKERSRGNTIYF. In nucleotides, the CDR3 is TGTGCCATCAGTGAGCGCCATAAGGAGCGATCCAGGGGGAACACCATATATTTT.

The genes are TRBV7-9 and TRBJ1-1, with 7 bases lining up with TRBD1. CDR1 and CDR2 (germline): SEHNR, FQNEAQ (reference sequence). The V gene end was trimmed by 8 bases and the J gene end by 5 bases; junction bases not matched to a gene: 5. The CDR3 runs to 12 residues. The CDR3 nucleotides are TGTGCCAGCGGATTACAGGGGACTGAAGCTTTCTTT. It encodes CASGLQGTEAFF. Looking up the rest from reference TRBV7-9 and TRBJ1-1 gives the full variable domain: DTGVSQNPRHKITKRGQNVTFRCDPISEHNRLYWYRQTLGQGPEFLTYFQNEAQLEKSRLLSDRFSAERPKGSFSTLEIQRTEQGDSAMYLCASGLQGTEAFFGQGTRLTVV.

This clone has a handful of counts. This chain joins TRBV7-3 and TRBJ2-2; 10 bases agree with TRBD2. Trimming at V came to 4 bases and at J to 1 base, leaving 0 bases not matched to a gene. CDR1 SGHTA and CDR2 FQGTGA come from the germline V gene. The CDR3 sequence is 15 residues long. CDR3 in amino acids: CASSWTSGNTGELFF. The CDR3 DNA reads TGTGCCAGCAGCTGGACTAGCGGGAACACCGGGGAGCTGTTTTTT. Supplemented by reference TRBV7-3 and TRBJ2-2, the full variable domain reads GAGVSQTPSNKVTEKGKYVELRCDPISGHTALYWYRQSLGQGPEFLIYFQGTGAADDSGLPNDRFFAVRPEGSVSTLKIQRTERGDSAVYLCASSWTSGNTGELFFGEGSRLTVL.

This chain connects TRBV19 to TRBJ1-5; D might be TRBD1 (6 bases). The CDR3 has 14 residues. Germline CDR1 LNHDA, CDR2 SQIVND (reference sequence). Trimming removed 7 bases from V and 7 bases from J, with 17 bases in between. DNA for the CDR3: TGTGCCAGTACACCACAGGGATGGTACCAGCCCCAGCATTTT. This gives the protein CASTPQGWYQPQHF.

This rearrangement joins TRBV7-9 to TRBJ2-5; 8 nucleotides match TRBD2. The CDR3 length is 16 residues. The J segment lost 5 bases and the V segment lost 3 bases, leaving 11 bases of the junction unmatched. The germline CDR1 and CDR2 sequences are SEHNR and FQNEAQ (reference sequence). The CDR3 DNA reads TGTGCCAGCAGCTTGGGAGCGGGAGCCGGTTGGGAGACCCAGTACTTC. Its protein is CASSLGAGAGWETQYF.

The rearrangement uses TRBV3-1 (or the pseudogene TRBV3-2) and TRBJ2-1; the D is unclear. The CDR3 has 13 residues. The V gene lost 1 base and the J gene lost 4 bases, with 5 bases spanning the gap. CDR1 is LGHDT, CDR2 YNNKEL, per germline (reference sequence). The CDR3 spells CASSQARYNEQFF. The CDR3 DNA reads as TGTGCCAGCAGCCAAGCCAGATACAATGAGCAGTTCTTC.

The V call is TRBV20-1, the J call TRBJ2-1, with TRBD2 matching 8 bases. Germline V CDR1 and CDR2: DFQATT, SNEGSKA (reference sequence). V lost 3 bases to trimming and J lost 15 bases; unmatched junction nucleotides: 13. The CDR3 length is 13 residues. CDR3 coding DNA: TGCAGTGCTAGTATCGAGGGACTAGACAGTATGTTCTTC. Protein product: CSASIEGLDSMFF.

The J gene is TRBJ1-2, the V gene TRBV5-4; D is uncertain. Trimming pared 0 bases from V and 7 bases from J, leaving 13 bases between. Germline V gene data show CDR1 as SGHNT and CDR2 as YYREEE (reference sequence). The CDR3 has 14 amino acids. CDR3 loop: CASSLDSKGGGYTF. As DNA, the CDR3 is TGTGCCAGCAGCTTGGACAGCAAAGGAGGTGGCTACACCTTC.

The rearrangement links TRBV5-1 to TRBJ2-1, with 9 bases identical to TRBD1. The CDR3 totals 15 residues. Germline CDR1 SGHRS, CDR2 YFSETQ. V gave up 1 base and J gave up 8 bases; unmatched junction bases: 7. CDR3 coding DNA: TGCGCCAGCAGCTTGAACACAGGGGGCTGGGATGAGCAGTTCTTC. Residues: CASSLNTGGWDEQFF. The whole variable domain, filled in from reference TRBV5-1 and TRBJ2-1, reads KAGVTQTPRYLIKTRGQQVTLSCSPISGHRSVSWYQQTPGQGLQFLFEYFSETQRNKGNFPGRFSGRQFSNSRSEMNVSTLELGDSALYLCASSLNTGGWDEQFFGPGTRLTVL.

V usage is TRBV29-1 and J usage is TRBJ2-7, with D perhaps TRBD1 (5 bases). CDR3 length equals 14 residues. Between the trimmed V and J ends, which lost 6 bases and 0 bases, there was a span of 15 bases. The germline V gene has CDR1 SQVTM and CDR2 ANQGSEA. CDR3 sequence: CSVTPPGNSYEQYF. The CDR3 nucleotides read TGCAGCGTAACACCCCCAGGGAACTCCTACGAGCAGTACTTC.

This chain joins TRBV7-9 and TRBJ2-5; 8 bases align to TRBD2. J was trimmed by 0 bases and V by 4 bases; bases with no gene match: 4. Germline V gene sequence: CDR1 SEHNR, CDR2 FQNEAQ (reference sequence). The CDR3 extends over 15 amino acids. The CDR3 reads CASSYGGLDQETQYF. CDR3 sequence (DNA): TGTGCCAGCAGCTACGGGGGACTAGACCAAGAGACCCAGTACTTC. The full variable domain, in which reference TRBV7-9 and TRBJ2-5 provide the parts outside the CDR3, is DTGVSQNPRHKITKRGQNVTFRCDPISEHNRLYWYRQTLGQGPEFLTYFQNEAQLEKSRLLSDRFSAERPKGSFSTLEIQRTEQGDSAMYLCASSYGGLDQETQYFGPGTRLLVL.

The chain is built from TRBV5-1 and TRBJ2-1, with 12 bases fitting TRBD2. CDR3 length: 15 amino acids. V was clipped by 4 bases and J by 8 bases; unmatched bases: 7. Germline values: CDR1 SGHRS, CDR2 YFSETQ. CDR3 DNA sequence: TGCGCCAGCAGCCCACTAGCGGGAGGATGGGATGAGCAGTTCTTC. This translates into CASSPLAGGWDEQFF.

The gene calls are TRBV30 and TRBJ1-2; 7 bases are shared with TRBD1. The V and J ends lost 5 bases and 3 bases, in that order; junction bases with no gene match: 6. The CDR3 extends over 13 amino acids. Germline V gives CDR1 GTSNPN, CDR2 SVGIG (reference sequence). The DNA for the CDR3 is TGTGCCTGGCGCCCCGGGACAGACTATGGCTACACCTTC. Encoded protein: CAWRPGTDYGYTF.

The chain joins TRBV7-9 to TRBJ1-6; 10 positions agree with TRBD1. Germline V gives CDR1 SEHNR, CDR2 FQNEAQ (reference sequence). CDR3 size: 14 residues. V lost 4 bases, J lost 9 bases, and 3 bases stayed unmatched. CDR3 protein: CASSWTGGGSPLHF. CDR3 sequence (DNA): TGTGCCAGCAGCTGGACAGGGGGAGGTTCACCCCTCCACTTT.

The chain uses TRBV28 and TRBJ2-3; 14 positions agree with TRBD2. Germline CDR1 reads MDHEN; CDR2 reads SYDVKM. CDR3 length equals 16 residues. The V segment lost 4 bases and the J segment 4 bases; nucleotides outside the gene matches: 4. DNA of the CDR3: TGTGCCAGCAGTTCGCCGGGACTAGCGGGAGCAGATACGCAGTATTTT. Its translation: CASSSPGLAGADTQYF.

The rearrangement links TRBV7-3 to TRBJ2-1; TRBD2 matches 13 bases. Trimming removed 5 bases from V and 9 bases from J; junction bases left unmatched: 4. CDR3 length equals 14 residues. Germline CDR1 reads SGHTA; CDR2 reads FQGTGA. For the CDR3, the DNA is TGTGCCAGCAGCCGGACTAGCGGGAGCCCTGAGCAGTTCTTC. Residues: CASSRTSGSPEQFF.

This clone was seen only once. J is TRBJ2-1 and V is TRBV24-1; perhaps TRBD2 as D (6 bases). V lost 3 bases and J 2 bases, leaving 13 bases between the germline ends. The CDR3 totals 16 residues. Germline values: CDR1 KGHDR, CDR2 SFDVKD. The DNA of the CDR3 is TGTGCCACCAGTGATGGAGGGACCGGTACCTACAATGAGCAGTTCTTC. Amino acids: CATSDGGTGTYNEQFF.

The V and J genes are TRBV7-7 and TRBJ2-2; 13 nucleotides align to TRBD2. The CDR3 length is 17 residues. The germline CDR1 and CDR2 sequences are SSHAT and FNYEAQ (reference sequence). After removal of 0 bases from V and 7 bases from J, the junction contained 5 bases not matched to a gene. The CDR3 region is CASSLATSGRIGGELFF. CDR3 DNA sequence: TGTGCCAGCAGCTTAGCGACTAGCGGGAGGATCGGCGGGGAGCTGTTTTTT. Looking up the rest from reference TRBV7-7 and TRBJ2-2 gives the full variable domain: GAGVSQSPRYKVTKRGQDVTLRCDPISSHATLYWYQQALGQGPEFLTYFNYEAQPDKSGLPSDRFSAERPEGSISTLTIQRTEQRDSAMYRCASSLATSGRIGGELFFGEGSRLTVL.

The rearrangement uses TRBV6-5 and TRBJ1-1, with D unresolved. The CDR3 consists of 13 residues. Germline assignment: CDR1 MNHEY and CDR2 SVGAGI. With 11 bases removed from V and 8 bases from J, the gap between germline ends came to 21 bases. In DNA, the CDR3 is TGTGCCGTGCAGGTACGGGGTCCCTACGAAGCTTTCTTT. It is translated as CAVQVRGPYEAFF.